These T cell receptor beta chains were read from a single sample in a study of response to subunit inactivated influenza vaccine. Using its own MiXCR run on the RT-PCR reads, TCRdb lists one record per CDR3 protein. This table has a few hundred thousand distinct CDR3 sequences, roughly 9.8% appearing once. The sample here was PBMCs from blood, taken more than 35 days after vaccination. The receptors originated from a man aged 50-60 years who received an inactivated influenza vaccine. CDR3s include the opening cysteine and the closing phenylalanine or tryptophan. The D gene is left open where the match is weak. Rows may omit the clone size; those that give it use once, few, many or a size class.

clone_size,v_call,j_call,d_call,cdr3_aa
many,TRBV5-1,TRBJ2-3,TRBD1,CASTSSGTDTDTQYF
few,TRBV5-1,TRBJ1-2,TRBD1,CASSSTGASGYTF
.,TRBV4-3,TRBJ2-3,.,CASSQDPATINPYF
many,TRBV7-7,TRBJ2-5,TRBD2,CASSISGLQETQYF
many,TRBV7-9,TRBJ2-1,.,CASSLAPDSWEQFF
.,TRBV11-2,TRBJ2-1,TRBD2,CASSLGSGEYNEQFF
.,TRBV10-3,TRBJ2-1,TRBD1,CAISATGQGGNEQFF
.,TRBV7-2,TRBJ2-1,TRBD2,CASTLLAGVGNEQFF
many,TRBV28,TRBJ2-7,.,CASSFLGRDYEQYF
.,TRBV11-2,TRBJ2-7,.,CASSIRDRYYEQYF
.,TRBV7-9,TRBJ2-3,.,CASSLEDRDTQYF
few,TRBV20-1,TRBJ2-1,.,CSARDRTGAYYNEQFF
few,TRBV7-7,TRBJ1-1,.,CASSPELGGEAFF
many,TRBV29-1,TRBJ2-5,.,CSVEVRLGLQETQYF
.,TRBV27,TRBJ2-7,TRBD1,CASSKGAFYEQYF
.,TRBV5-1,TRBJ2-1,TRBD1,CASRDRVSSYNEQFF
few,TRBV20-1,TRBJ2-1,TRBD2,CSARDSGGDYLYNEQFF
few,TRBV27,TRBJ1-2,TRBD1,CASSDPGGLGGYTF